These 3 T cell receptor beta chains were all obtained from the same sample, sequenced in a study of tumor-infiltrating lymphocytes in primary liver carcinoma. Constant-region priming of about 500 ng total RNA yielded TCR beta cDNA. Amplification in three nested multiplex PCR rounds with slightly modified ARM-PCR gave rise to TCR beta libraries. PCR rounds one and two used TRBV1-TRBV30 forward primers with a C-beta reverse primer for roughly 9 cycles each. TCRdb used MiXCR to reprocess the multiplex PCR reads, holding one entry per CDR3 protein. The sample carries 40,000 to 55,000 distinct CDR3 sequences, approximately 80% recorded once. DNA and RNA were both co-extracted from about 19-30 mg of bulk tissue that had not been sorted. The sample taken for sequencing was liver tumor tissue from sampling region 5. The subset here: tumor region T5, tumor centre. The receptor set was obtained from a man aged 35-49 years with primary liver carcinoma and hepatitis B virus infection.

The V call is TRBV28, the J call TRBJ2-7, with a possible D match to TRBD1 (5 bases). The DNA end is more similar to TRBJ2-1, so the J call may be wrong. The CDR3 loop spans 12 amino acids. The germline V gene has CDR1 MDHEN and CDR2 SYDVKM. DNA of the CDR3: TGTGCCAGCAGGCCACAACAGGCCGAGCAGTTCTTC. Translated: CASRPQQAEQFF.

This sequence joins TRBV7-2 and TRBJ1-1; perhaps TRBD1 as D (5 bases). Per the germline V gene, CDR1 is SGHTA and CDR2 is FQGNSA. The germline V and J ends were trimmed by 5 bases and 3 bases, with 16 bases remaining between them. The CDR3 runs to 15 residues. CDR3 coding DNA: TGTGCCAGCAGCGGACATTCAGGGTGCGACACTGAAGCTTTCTTT. Translating it yields CASSGHSGCDTEAFF.

Notes on this clonotype: One end of the junction does not line up with germline, which may come from a read error. This chain links TRBV11-2 with TRBJ2-5; 9 bases align to TRBD1. The CDR3 has 13 amino acids. Germline V gene lookup returns CDR1 SGHAT and CDR2 FQNNGV. CDR3 bases: TGTACAAGCGGACAGGGGCTGCAAGAGGCCCAGTACTTC. It translates to CTSGQGLQEAQYF.